This note documents a single T cell receptor beta chain sequence. Its antigen is not known. The entry originates in a study of OX40 agonist ivuxolimab in advanced cancers. The repertoire was sequenced with immunoSEQ multiplex PCR; TCRdb's copy has only in-frame clones and lacks some. The table lists tens of thousands of clones, 85% to 90% of them singletons. The study's findings and limits: Still undetermined is the antigen specificity of the expanded peripheral T cells. Doses of 0.1 to 3.0 mg/kg were accompanied by clonal expansion of CD4+ and CD8+ blood T cells by week 6.

Patients who had autoimmune disease history or got systemic immunosuppression were left out. At baseline, cycle 4 day 1, and cycle 7 day 1, blood was sampled. Trimming took 4 bases from V and 3 from J; bases not matched to a gene: 6. CDR1 SGHVS and CDR2 FQNEAQ come from the germline V gene. This CDR3 is built from 14 residues. The sample here was CD4+ or CD8+ T cells sorted from blood, taken in a trial of the OX40 agonist ivuxolimab. This chain connects TRBV7-8 to TRBJ2-7; the match to TRBD1 covers 7 bases. The clonotype was recovered from an adult with an advanced solid tumor such as melanoma, head and neck, liver or kidney cancer. The CDR3: CASSYLRQGYEQYF. CDR3 nucleotide sequence: TGTGCCAGCAGCTACCTACGACAGGGCTACGAGCAGTACTTC.